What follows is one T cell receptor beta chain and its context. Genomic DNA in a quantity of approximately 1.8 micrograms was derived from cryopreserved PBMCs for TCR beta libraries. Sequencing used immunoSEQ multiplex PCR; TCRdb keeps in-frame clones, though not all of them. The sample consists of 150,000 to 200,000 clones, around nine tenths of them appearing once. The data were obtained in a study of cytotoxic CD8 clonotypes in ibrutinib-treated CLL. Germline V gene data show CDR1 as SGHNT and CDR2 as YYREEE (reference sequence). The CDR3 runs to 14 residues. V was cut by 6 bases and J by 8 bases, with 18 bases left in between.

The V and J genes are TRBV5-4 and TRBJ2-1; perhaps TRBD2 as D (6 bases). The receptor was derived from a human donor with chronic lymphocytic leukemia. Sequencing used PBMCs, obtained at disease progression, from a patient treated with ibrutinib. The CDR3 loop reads CASTVKTGLDEQFF. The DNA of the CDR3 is TGTGCCAGCACCGTTAAGACGGGACTCGATGAGCAGTTCTTC.